This T cell receptor beta chain derives from a study of blood T cell repertoires in COVID-19. The wider study: Acute-phase and convalescent COVID-19 samples originated in the United States, Italy and Spain. Nucleic acid was either cDNA or gDNA, and it came from T cells, B-cell-depleted T cells, or PBMCs.

Clones were read by immunoSEQ multiplex PCR, and TCRdb kept only the in-frame ones, dropping some. Of 50,000 or so clones listed, 70% to 90% are singletons. Trimming removed 3 bases at V and 7 bases at J, with 12 bases between. CDR1 is DFQATT, CDR2 SNEGSKA, per germline (reference sequence). The CDR3 length is 12 residues. The rearrangement uses TRBV20-1 and TRBJ1-2; tentatively, D is TRBD1 (5 bases). The sequenced sample was peripheral blood. The source of this sequence is a man older than 75 with acute or convalescent COVID-19. CDR3 sequence: CSASRQGFGYTF. In DNA, the CDR3 is TGCAGTGCTAGTCGGCAGGGATTTGGCTACACCTTC.